A selection of T cell receptor beta chains follows, all from one sample in a study of T cells in Graves' hyperthyroidism and ophthalmopathy. TCRdb re-analysed the multiplex PCR reads in MiXCR, keeping a single row per CDR3 protein. The repertoire has some 490,000 distinct CDR3 sequences, roughly 15% of them found once; the top ten carry 25% to 30%. The sequenced sample consisted of blood. The receptors were sampled from a woman in her 30s with Graves' ophthalmopathy. Both conserved end residues are part of each CDR3. The D gene is left open where the match is weak. Clone sizes are given selectively: once, few, many, or a class where the clone is expanded.

clone_size d_call j_call v_call cdr3_nt cdr3_aa
few TRBD1 TRBJ1-4 TRBV2 TGTGCCAGCAGGGACGGACAGGGAGGTGAAAAACTGTTTTTT CASRDGQGGEKLFF
many TRBD1 TRBJ2-5 TRBV15 TGTGCCACCAGCGGTTACCGGGACAGGGGCGGAGAGACCCAGTACTTC CATSGYRDRGGETQYF
many TRBD2 TRBJ2-7 TRBV11-2 TGTGCCAGCAGCTTAGTCACCGGCGGGAGTCTCCACTCCTACGAGCAGTACTTC CASSLVTGGSLHSYEQYF
many TRBD1 TRBJ1-2 TRBV28 TGTGCCAGCAGTTTGCCTACTCGGACAGGGGAAGGCTACACCTTC CASSLPTRTGEGYTF
few - TRBJ2-2 TRBV15 TGTGCCACCACCGCGGGGGCGACCGGGGAGCTGTTTTTT CATTAGATGELFF
- - TRBJ1-2 TRBV7-2 TGTGCCAGCAGCTCTGCCACGGGGGACGAAGGCTACACCTTC CASSSATGDEGYTF
- - TRBJ2-6 TRBV4-1 TGCGCCAGCAGCCGGAGACTGCTCTCTGGGGCCAACGTCCTGACTTTC CASSRRLLSGANVLTF
- - TRBJ1-2 TRBV20-1 TGCAGTGCTAGAGATCTCACAGGGTCCGCGGGAGGCTACACCTTC CSARDLTGSAGGYTF
few - TRBJ2-7 TRBV5-6 TGTGCCAGCAACTCAGCTGGGGAGCAGTACTTC CASNSAGEQYF
many - TRBJ1-5 TRBV27 TGTGCCAGCCCCGGTCGTAAGAATCAGCCCCAGCATTTT CASPGRKNQPQHF
- - TRBJ2-1 TRBV9 TGTGCCAGCAGCGCGGACGGTTCCTACAATGAGCAGTTCTTC CASSADGSYNEQFF
many - TRBJ1-1 TRBV4-1 TGCGCCAGCAGCCAAGGGTCGAGGATGAACACTGAAGCTTTCTTT CASSQGSRMNTEAFF
- - TRBJ1-4 TRBV4-1 TGCGCCAGCAGCCAAGATGTGGGAGCAGCGAAAGAAAAACTGTTTTTT CASSQDVGAAKEKLFF
many TRBD2 TRBJ2-3 TRBV19 TGTGCCAGTAGGGAACTAGCGGGAGATTCAGATACGCAGTATTTT CASRELAGDSDTQYF
once - TRBJ2-7 TRBV27 TGTGCCAGCAGTATCAAAACAGGGTACGAGCAGTACTTC CASSIKTGYEQYF
few - TRBJ1-4 TRBV9 TGTGCCAGCAGCACTGGACACGGAACTTTACTAAATGAAAAACTGTTTTTT CASSTGHGTLLNEKLFF
- - TRBJ2-4 TRBV6-5 TGTGCCAGCAGTCCCGAGTTAGCCAAAAGCATTCAGTACTTC CASSPELAKSIQYF
- - TRBJ1-4 TRBV7-7 TGTGCTAGCAGCTTGGGGTTAGGGGCTGGAGAAAAACTGTTTTTT CASSLGLGAGEKLFF
few TRBD1 TRBJ1-4 TRBV27 TGTGCCAGCAGTCACCGGGACAGGGAGGATGAAAAACTGTTTTTT CASSHRDREDEKLFF
- TRBD2 TRBJ2-2 TRBV20-1 TGCAGTGCTAGAGGGCTAGCGGGAGATTTTATCCCCGGGGAGCTGTTTTTT CSARGLAGDFIPGELFF
few TRBD1 TRBJ1-6 TRBV4-3 TGCGCCAGCAGCCCGGGACAGCTTTATTCACCCCTCCACTTT CASSPGQLYSPLHF
few TRBD2 TRBJ2-7 TRBV11-3 TGTGCCAGCAGTCCTAGCGGGAGCGAGTCCTACGAGCAGTACTTC CASSPSGSESYEQYF
many - TRBJ1-1 TRBV29-1 TGCAGCGTTGGAGGTCGCCTTACGGCTGAAGCTTTCTTT CSVGGRLTAEAFF
many - TRBJ2-2 TRBV28 TGTGCCAGCAGTTTAGGGGACGGGGAGCTGTTTTTT CASSLGDGELFF
many TRBD1 TRBJ1-4 TRBV30 TGTGCCTGGAGTAACGGACAGGGAAGTGAAAAACTGTTTTTT CAWSNGQGSEKLFF
many - TRBJ2-2 TRBV7-8 TGTGCCAGCAACTTTGGGGGAACCGGGGAGCTGTTTTTT CASNFGGTGELFF
- - TRBJ2-3 TRBV25-1 TGTGCCAGCAGTGAAATCGGGTCTCGTTCAGGAAGTACGCAGTATTTT CASSEIGSRSGSTQYF
- - TRBJ2-7 TRBV20-1 TGCAGTGCTTTTGACACTAGTGGGGGTGAGCAGTACTTC CSAFDTSGGEQYF
- TRBD2 TRBJ2-7 TRBV20-1 TGCAGTGCTGGCCCTAGCGGGATTGGCGAGCAGTACTTC CSAGPSGIGEQYF
- - TRBJ2-7 TRBV15 TGTGCCACCAGCAGCAACCGGCATCGGCCCAGAGTAGGGGTAGTCGAGCAGTACTTC CATSSNRHRPRVGVVEQYF
few - TRBJ1-1 TRBV28 TGTGCCAGCAGTCCACGGGTCGCTGAAGCTTTCTTT CASSPRVAEAFF
many TRBD1 TRBJ2-1 TRBV12-3/TRBV12-4 TGTGCCAGCAGTGACAGGGACAGGTATGAGCAGTTCTTC CASSDRDRYEQFF
many - TRBJ2-7 TRBV7-2 TGTGCCAGCAGCTTAGAGGGGGGACGACCCTTCCACGAGCAGTACTTC CASSLEGGRPFHEQYF